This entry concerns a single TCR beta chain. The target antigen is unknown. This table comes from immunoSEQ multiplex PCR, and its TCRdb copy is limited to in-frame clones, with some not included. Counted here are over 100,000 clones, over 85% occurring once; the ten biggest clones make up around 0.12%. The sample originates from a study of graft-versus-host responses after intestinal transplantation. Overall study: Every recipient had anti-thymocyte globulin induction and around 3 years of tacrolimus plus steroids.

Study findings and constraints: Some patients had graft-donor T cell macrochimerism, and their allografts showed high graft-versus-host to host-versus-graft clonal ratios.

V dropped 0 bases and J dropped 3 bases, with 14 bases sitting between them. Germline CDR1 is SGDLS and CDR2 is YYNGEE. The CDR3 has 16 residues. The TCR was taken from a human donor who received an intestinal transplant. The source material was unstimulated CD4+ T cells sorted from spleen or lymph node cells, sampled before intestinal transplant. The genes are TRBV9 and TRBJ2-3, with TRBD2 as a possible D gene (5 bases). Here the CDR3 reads CASSVGVRAGTDTQYF. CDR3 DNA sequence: TGTGCCAGCAGCGTAGGTGTGAGGGCTGGGACAGATACGCAGTATTTT.